The entry below describes one T cell receptor (beta chain). As yet, its antigen is unknown. As previously described, bulk TCR libraries were made using listed TCR primers. TCRdb re-called the PCR reads through MiXCR, storing one row per CDR3 protein. In the table there are just under 65,000 distinct CDR3 sequences, 15% to 20% of which are singletons. The CDR3 covers 16 residues. With V trimmed by 5 bases and J by 7 bases, 10 bases remained unmatched. The data derive from a study of molecular identifiers for immune sequencing clone quantification. Study observations and caveats: Barcode sharing among identical TCR molecules could make large clones appear smaller. Jurkat TCR RNA spiked in from one cell (amid about 1 million naive cells) was reportedly detectable.

J is TRBJ2-2 and V is TRBV6-7; 10 bases agree with TRBD1. Being an ORF, TRBV6-7 has a function that is uncertain. Material for sequencing was naive CD8+ T cells from blood, with Jurkat cell RNA spiked in. Indicated subset: FACS-sorted CD8+CD4-CCR7+CD45RA+ naive T cells. This receptor was identified in a human donor in good health. Some libraries in this study had Jurkat cell RNA spiked in. CDR3 nucleotides: TGTGCCAGCAGTCCCGGGACAGGGGAGAGCGTCGGGGAGCTGTTTTTT. It translates to CASSPGTGESVGELFF.